The T cell receptor (beta chain) under discussion was sequenced for a study of T cell responses to AZD1222 COVID-19 vaccine. From germline, CDR1 is SGHDT and CDR2 YYEEEE. This CDR3 spans 16 amino acids. J lost 4 bases, V lost 2 bases, and 9 bases had no gene match. The protocol was immunoSEQ multiplex PCR, while the TCRdb copy is restricted to in-frame clones and leaves out a portion. The repertoire holds roughly 140,000 clones, with around nine tenths as singletons. Comments on this clone: Its antigen is still unknown.

Notes on the study in general: Repertoires in all cases were sampled only once the peak T cell response had passed. Baseline serology detected seropositivity in only five or six AZD1222 recipients. Epitopes outside B.1.351 and B.1.1.7 mutated regions reportedly drew nearly half of spike TCRs.

This sequence was found in an adult who had recovered from COVID-19. The material sequenced was peripheral blood, taken after recovery from COVID-19. V usage is TRBV5-6 and J usage is TRBJ1-1; 9 nucleotides line up with TRBD1. The CDR3 nucleotides read TGTGCCAGCAGCTTAAGGGCTACAGGGGGCCGCACTGAAGCTTTCTTT. Translating gives CASSLRATGGRTEAFF.